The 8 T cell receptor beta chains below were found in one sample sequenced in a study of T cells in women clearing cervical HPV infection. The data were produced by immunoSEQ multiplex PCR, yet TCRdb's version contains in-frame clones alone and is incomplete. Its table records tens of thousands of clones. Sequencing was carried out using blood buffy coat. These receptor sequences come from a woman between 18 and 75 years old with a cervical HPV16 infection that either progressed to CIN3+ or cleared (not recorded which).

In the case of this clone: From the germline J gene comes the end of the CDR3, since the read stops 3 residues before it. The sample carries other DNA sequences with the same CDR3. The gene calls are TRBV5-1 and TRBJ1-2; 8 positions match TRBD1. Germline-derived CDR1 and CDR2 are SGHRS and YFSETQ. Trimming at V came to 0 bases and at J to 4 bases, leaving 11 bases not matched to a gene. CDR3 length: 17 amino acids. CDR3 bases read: TGCGCCAGCAGCTTGGCGACAGGGGTTACAGGGGCCTATGGC. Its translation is CASSLATGVTGAYG. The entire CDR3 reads CASSLATGVTGAYGYTF. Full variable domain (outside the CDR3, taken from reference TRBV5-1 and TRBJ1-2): KAGVTQTPRYLIKTRGQQVTLSCSPISGHRSVSWYQQTPGQGLQFLFEYFSETQRNKGNFPGRFSGRQFSNSRSEMNVSTLELGDSALYLCASSLATGVTGAYGYTFGSGTRLTVV.

CDR3 bases read: TGTGCTAGTGGTCCCGGACAGGGGGAATCAGATACG. Encoded protein: CASGPGQGESDT. The whole CDR3 region reads CASGPGQGESDTQYF. The chain is built from TRBV12-5 and TRBJ2-3, with 10 bases lining up with TRBD1. The read ends 3 residues shy of where the CDR3 ends; the end is completed using the germline J gene. The CDR3 covers 15 residues. Trimming removed 5 bases from V and 4 bases from J; junction bases left unmatched: 6. Germline assignment: CDR1 LGHNT and CDR2 FRNRAP.

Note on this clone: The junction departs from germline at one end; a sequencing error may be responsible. The sequenced part of the CDR3 DNA is TGTGCCAGTAGCTATGGACAGGGAAACACTGAA. The encoded protein is CASSYGQGNTE. The full CDR3 protein is CASSYGQGNTEAFF. The rearrangement joins TRBV5-6 to TRBJ1-1, with 8 bases aligning to TRBD1. Read sequence stops 3 residues before the CDR3 end, and the germline J gene provides the missing end. The CDR3 is 14 residues long. Germline values: CDR1 SGHDT, CDR2 YYEEEE.

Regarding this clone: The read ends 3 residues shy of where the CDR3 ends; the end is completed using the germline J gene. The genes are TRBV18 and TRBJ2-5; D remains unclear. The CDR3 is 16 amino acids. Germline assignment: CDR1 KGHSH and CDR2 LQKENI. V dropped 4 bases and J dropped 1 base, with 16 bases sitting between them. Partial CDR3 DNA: TGTGCCAGCTCACAACCGCTGCGGTGGGTCCAAGAGACC. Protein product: CASSQPLRWVQET. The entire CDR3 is CASSQPLRWVQETQYF.

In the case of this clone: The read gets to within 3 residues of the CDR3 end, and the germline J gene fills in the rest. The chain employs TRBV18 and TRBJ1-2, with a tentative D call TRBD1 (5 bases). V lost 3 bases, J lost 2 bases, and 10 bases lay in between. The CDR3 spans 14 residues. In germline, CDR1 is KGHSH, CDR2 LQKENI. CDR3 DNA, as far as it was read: TGTGCCAGCTCACCGCAGGGCGCGAACTATGGC. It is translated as CASSPQGANYG. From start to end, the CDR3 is CASSPQGANYGYTF.

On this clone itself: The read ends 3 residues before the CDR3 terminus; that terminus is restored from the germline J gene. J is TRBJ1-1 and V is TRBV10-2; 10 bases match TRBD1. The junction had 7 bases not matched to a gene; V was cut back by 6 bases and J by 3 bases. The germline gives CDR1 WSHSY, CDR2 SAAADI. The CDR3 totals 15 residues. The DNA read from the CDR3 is TGCGCCAGCAGGGCCGGGACAGGGGATTACACTGAA. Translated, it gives CASRAGTGDYTE. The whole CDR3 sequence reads CASRAGTGDYTEAFF.

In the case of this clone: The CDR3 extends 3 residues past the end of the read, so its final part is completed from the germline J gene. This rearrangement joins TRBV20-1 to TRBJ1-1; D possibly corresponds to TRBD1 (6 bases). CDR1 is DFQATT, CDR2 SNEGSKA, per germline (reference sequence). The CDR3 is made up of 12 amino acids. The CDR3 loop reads CSAAGTPQRAFF. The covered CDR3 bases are TGCAGTGCTGCCGGGACACCCCAGAGG.

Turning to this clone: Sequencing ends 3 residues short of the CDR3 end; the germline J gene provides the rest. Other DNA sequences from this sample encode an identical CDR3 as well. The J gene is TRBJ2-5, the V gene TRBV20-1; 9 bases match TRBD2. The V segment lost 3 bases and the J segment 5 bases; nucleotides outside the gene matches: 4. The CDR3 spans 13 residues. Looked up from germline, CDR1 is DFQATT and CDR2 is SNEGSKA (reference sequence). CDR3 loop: CSASRAGGETQYF. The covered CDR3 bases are TGCAGTGCTAGTAGGGCGGGGGGGGAGACC.